Measured by frequency, the clone carrying this T cell receptor (beta chain) is medium-sized. Antigen specificity is unknown. Germline CDR1 reads DFQATT; CDR2 reads SNEGSKA (reference sequence). The CDR3 is made up of 14 amino acids. The source of the sample is a study of CD8 T cells in cerebrospinal fluid in Alzheimer's disease. Notes on the study in general: Expanded clones of at least 3% were commoner in Alzheimer's patients than healthy subjects.

Biomarkers including neurofilament, amyloid-beta and tau confirmed neurodegeneration in the patients. A live/dead marker was used to sort live CSF cells for droplet sequencing. CSF cells were profiled by 10X single-cell V(D)J and 5' expression. TCRdb reanalyzed the 10x single-cell sequencing reads and collapses them to one entry per CDR3 protein, without DNA. Here the sample table reports some 1,600 distinct CDR3 sequences. The chain is built from TRBV20-1 and TRBJ2-7; TCRdb's D call of TRBD1 is untestable without DNA. Sample: cerebrospinal fluid. This receptor was taken from a human donor with mild cognitive impairment. The CDR3 reads CSARGQGPNYEQYF.